This T cell receptor (beta chain) was sequenced for a study of blood T cell repertoires in COVID-19. Study at large: There were acute and convalescent COVID-19 samples, and they came from the United States, Italy and Spain. T cells, B-cell-depleted T cells, or PBMCs provided the cDNA or gDNA that served as material.

In the original workflow: Amplifying reference gene primers gave estimates of nucleated cell counts. The table came from immunoSEQ multiplex PCR; TCRdb's copy has only in-frame clones and leaves some out. V and J calls and clone size come straight from that table; D and trimming were deduced from the DNA. The sample comprises around 300,000 clones, over 80% of which are singletons, and around 4.2% rests with the top ten. The germline V gene encodes CDR1 LNHDA and CDR2 SQIVND (reference sequence). The CDR3 is 14 residues long. Trimming left V 3 bases short and J 6 bases short, with 11 bases between. This clone appeared a single time.

The specimen was peripheral blood. The chain uses TRBV19 and TRBJ2-2; D possibly corresponds to TRBD1 (5 bases). This TCR came from a woman in her forties or fifties with active or convalescent COVID-19. CDR3: CASSIDRFPGELFF. The CDR3 nucleotides are TGTGCCAGTAGTATCGACAGATTCCCCGGGGAGCTGTTTTTT.